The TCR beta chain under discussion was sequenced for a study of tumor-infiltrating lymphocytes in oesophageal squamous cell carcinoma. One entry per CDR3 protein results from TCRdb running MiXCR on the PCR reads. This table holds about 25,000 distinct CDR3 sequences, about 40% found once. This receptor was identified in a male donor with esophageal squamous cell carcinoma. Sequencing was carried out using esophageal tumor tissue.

In DNA, the CDR3 is TGTGCCAGCAGCCAAGATGGGCAGGGCGGGAACGAGCAGTACTTC. It translates to CASSQDGQGGNEQYF. The V and J genes are TRBV3-1 and TRBJ2-7; perhaps TRBD2 as D (6 bases). The V end lost 0 bases, the J end lost 5 bases, and 14 bases lay between the germline ends. The germline V gene has CDR1 LGHDT and CDR2 YNNKEL (reference sequence). The CDR3 loop spans 15 amino acids.